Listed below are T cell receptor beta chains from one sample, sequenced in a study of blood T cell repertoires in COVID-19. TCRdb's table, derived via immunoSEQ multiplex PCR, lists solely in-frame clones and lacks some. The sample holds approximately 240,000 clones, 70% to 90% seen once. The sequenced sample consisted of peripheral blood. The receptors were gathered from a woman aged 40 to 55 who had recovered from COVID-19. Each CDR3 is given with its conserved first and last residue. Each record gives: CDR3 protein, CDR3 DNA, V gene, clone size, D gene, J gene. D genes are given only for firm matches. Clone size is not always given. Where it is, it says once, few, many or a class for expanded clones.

CDR3aa: CASSSGQGTGQPQHF
CDR3nt: TGCGCCAGTAGTTCGGGACAGGGAACAGGTCAGCCCCAGCATTTT
v_gene: TRBV4-1
abundance: -
d_gene: TRBD1
j_gene: TRBJ1-5

CDR3aa: CATSDPDRGRFIETQYF
CDR3nt: TGTGCCACCAGTGATCCCGACAGGGGAAGATTTATCGAGACCCAGTACTTC
v_gene: TRBV24-1
abundance: -
d_gene: TRBD1
j_gene: TRBJ2-5

CDR3aa: CASSQRILAGVTDTQYF
CDR3nt: TGTGCCAGCAGTCAGCGCATCCTAGCGGGAGTAACAGATACGCAGTATTTT
v_gene: TRBV6-6
abundance: -
d_gene: TRBD2
j_gene: TRBJ2-3

CDR3aa: CASLGLAVNNEQFF
CDR3nt: TGTGCCAGTCTAGGGCTAGCGGTTAACAATGAGCAGTTCTTC
v_gene: TRBV19
abundance: -
d_gene: TRBD2
j_gene: TRBJ2-1

CDR3aa: CASSIDYPFRGHGEAFF
CDR3nt: TGTGCCAGTAGTATAGATTACCCCTTCAGGGGGCATGGTGAAGCTTTCTTT
v_gene: TRBV19
abundance: once
d_gene: TRBD1
j_gene: TRBJ1-1

CDR3aa: CASSFDRDEKLFF
CDR3nt: TGTGCCAGCAGCTTCGACAGGGATGAAAAACTGTTTTTT
v_gene: TRBV5-4
abundance: -
d_gene: TRBD1
j_gene: TRBJ1-4

CDR3aa: CASRPLQGFTEKLFF
CDR3nt: TGTGCAAGTCGCCCGCTACAGGGTTTCACTGAAAAACTGTTTTTT
v_gene: TRBV12-2
abundance: -
d_gene: -
j_gene: TRBJ1-4

CDR3aa: CASSLGPGPKSNYGYTF
CDR3nt: TGTGCCAGCAGCTTAGGCCCAGGGCCCAAATCTAACTATGGCTACACCTTC
v_gene: TRBV7-8
abundance: -
d_gene: -
j_gene: TRBJ1-2

CDR3aa: CTSSLRTALRYNEQFF
CDR3nt: TGCACCAGCAGCCTTAGGACAGCACTTAGGTACAATGAGCAGTTCTTC
v_gene: TRBV1
abundance: -
d_gene: -
j_gene: TRBJ2-1

CDR3aa: CASSPRGRDGETQYF
CDR3nt: TGTGCCAGCAGTCCCCGGGGAAGGGATGGAGAGACCCAGTACTTC
v_gene: TRBV27
abundance: -
d_gene: -
j_gene: TRBJ2-5

CDR3aa: CASSAGGNSPLHF
CDR3nt: TGTGCCAGCTCGGCGGGGGGTAATTCACCCCTCCACTTT
v_gene: TRBV7-9
abundance: -
d_gene: -
j_gene: TRBJ1-6

CDR3aa: CASRGTSLPDTQYF
CDR3nt: TGTGCCAGTAGAGGGACTAGTCTCCCAGATACGCAGTATTTT
v_gene: TRBV19
abundance: -
d_gene: TRBD2
j_gene: TRBJ2-3

CDR3aa: CASKYPDRFNSPLHF
CDR3nt: TGTGCCAGCAAATATCCCGACAGATTCAATTCACCCCTCCACTTT
v_gene: TRBV28
abundance: -
d_gene: -
j_gene: TRBJ1-6

CDR3aa: CASSAGRDRVPGELFF
CDR3nt: TGTGCCAGCAGCGCTGGTCGGGACAGGGTGCCCGGGGAGCTGTTTTTT
v_gene: TRBV5-4
abundance: -
d_gene: TRBD1
j_gene: TRBJ2-2

CDR3aa: CSVTTGGFGYTF
CDR3nt: TGCAGCGTTACGACAGGGGGCTTTGGCTACACCTTC
v_gene: TRBV29-1
abundance: -
d_gene: TRBD1
j_gene: TRBJ1-2